This TCR beta chain is drawn from a study of CD8 T cells in ankylosing spondylitis. Study-wide points: Relatively scarce in peripheral blood, disease-linked clones were CD8+. About 8 highly homologous variants made up a TCR beta motif that seemed to typify ankylosing spondylitis blood.

The CDR3 runs 15 residues. Germline V gene lookup returns CDR1 SGDLS and CDR2 YYNGEE. Trimming took 2 bases from V and 2 from J, leaving 11 bases between them. This clonotype was found many times. The antigen remains unidentified. TCRdb re-analysed the 5' RACE reads in MiXCR, keeping a single row per CDR3 protein. The table shows about 7,000 distinct CDR3 sequences, with 2.8% occurring only once. This chain uses TRBV9 with TRBJ2-1, with D possibly being TRBD2 (6 bases). Input material: blood, either unsorted or a sorted T cell fraction (not recorded which). The source of this sequence is a female donor with ankylosing spondylitis or in good health (not recorded which). In DNA form, the CDR3 reads TGTGCCAGCAGCGTCTTCGGGAGTCCCTACAATGAGCAGTTCTTC. Translation: CASSVFGSPYNEQFF.